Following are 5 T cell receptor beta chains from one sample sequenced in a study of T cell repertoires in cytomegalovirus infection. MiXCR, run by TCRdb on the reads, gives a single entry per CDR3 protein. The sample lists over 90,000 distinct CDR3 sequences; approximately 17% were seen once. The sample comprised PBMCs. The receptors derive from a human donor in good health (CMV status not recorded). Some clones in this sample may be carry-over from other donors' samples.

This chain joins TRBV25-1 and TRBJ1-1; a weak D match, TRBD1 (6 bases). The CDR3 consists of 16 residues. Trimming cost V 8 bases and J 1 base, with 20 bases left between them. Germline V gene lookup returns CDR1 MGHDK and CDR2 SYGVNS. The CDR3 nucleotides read TGTGCCAGCTCCTGGGGGGCCCTGATTCCGAACACTGAAGCTTTCTTT. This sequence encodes CASSWGALIPNTEAFF.

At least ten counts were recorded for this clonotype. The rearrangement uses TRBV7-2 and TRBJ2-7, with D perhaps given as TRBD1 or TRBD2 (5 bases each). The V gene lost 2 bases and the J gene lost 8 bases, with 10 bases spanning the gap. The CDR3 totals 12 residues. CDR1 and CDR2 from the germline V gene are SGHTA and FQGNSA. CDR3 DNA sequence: TGTGCCAGCAGCTTATCCAGGGACCAGCAGTACTTC. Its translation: CASSLSRDQQYF.

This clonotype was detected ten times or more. CDR3 bases: TGTGCCAGCAGTTATCGAAGGGGGAACACTGAAGCTTTCTTT. Its translation is CASSYRRGNTEAFF. The chain recombines TRBV6-2 or TRBV6-3 with TRBJ1-1; tentatively, D is TRBD1 (5 bases). CDR3 length: 14 residues. The germline V gene has CDR1 MNHEY and CDR2 SVGEGT. Trimming cost V 3 bases and J 1 base, with 9 bases left between them.

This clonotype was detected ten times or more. The CDR3 loop is CASSPWAGRDEQYF. For the CDR3, the DNA is TGTGCCAGCAGCCCATGGGCGGGGCGCGACGAGCAGTACTTC. The J gene is TRBJ2-7, the V gene TRBV7-9; possibly TRBD2 for D (6 bases). V was trimmed by 5 bases and J by 5 bases, leaving 16 bases between them. The CDR3 extends over 14 amino acids. Germline V gene sequence: CDR1 SEHNR, CDR2 FQNEAQ (reference sequence).

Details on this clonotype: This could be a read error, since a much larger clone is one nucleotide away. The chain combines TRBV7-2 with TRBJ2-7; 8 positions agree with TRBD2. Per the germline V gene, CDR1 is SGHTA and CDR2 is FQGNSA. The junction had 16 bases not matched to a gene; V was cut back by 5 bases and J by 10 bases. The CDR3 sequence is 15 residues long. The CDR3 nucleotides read TGTGCCAGCAGCCGGCGTGGTACCGGGGGGGGGGAACAGTACTTC. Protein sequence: CASSRRGTGGGEQYF.